Included here is one T cell receptor (beta chain) sequence, with context. The specificity of this receptor is unknown. No base quality information exists; no much larger clone differs at one position. These data belong to a study of somatic mutations in cytotoxic T cells in rheumatoid arthritis (dated by TCRdb to about 2017). Regarding the research as a whole: Sorted V beta1+ cells also underwent TCRB sequencing, and some V beta antibody-stained T-cell populations were flow-sorted at nearly 100% purity on a FACSAria II or Sony SH800. The study asked whether expanded CD8+ T-cell clones in newly diagnosed, untreated rheumatoid arthritis carry somatic mutations, and used TCRB deep sequencing to characterize clonality. A total of 65 or so rheumatoid arthritis patients and under 25 healthy controls underwent TCRB deep sequencing. Patient and control groups had essentially identical median ages. Results the study describes overall, beyond this receptor: The slight underrepresentation of TRBV07 in patients was not corrected for multiple comparisons. CD8+ T-cell clonality in rheumatoid arthritis patients was not significantly different from that in age-matched healthy controls. In patients, CD8+ clonality rose with age (Spearman r=0.49), which was not the case in healthy controls. The antigen targets of the expanded CD8+ clones were unknown, and absence from virus-specific databases did not rule out viral specificity. The largest CD8+ clone made up more than 20% of CD8+ cells in about an eighth of the 65 patients, and blood and synovial fluid shared several identical CD8+ TCRB sequences.

With a median age of approximately 50 years (range about 21-75) and about 51% female, the healthy controls consisted of approximately 22 blood donors whose buffy coats were used. Positive magnetic bead selection on an AutoMACS was used to isolate CD4+ and CD8+ cells, with flow cytometry used to check purity. Peripheral blood mononuclear cells were isolated by Ficoll-Paque PLUS density gradient separation. DNA from CD4-enriched, CD8-enriched or PBMC samples was extracted using Nucleospin Tissue or Tissue XS kits and then quantified on a Qubit 2.0 fluorometer. The CDR3 goes from the cysteine to the phenylalanine over 16 residues. The kept DNA is CDR3 alone, 48 bases in frame from the first base. The junction carries 17 bases between V and J, which are trimmed by 0 bases and 8 bases respectively. The germline V gene (reference sequence) gives CDR1 as SGHNT and CDR2 as YYREEE. Sequencing of TCRB CDR3 was done on genomic DNA with the immunoSEQ assay. The paper's data handling went like this. Nothing other than productive TCRB rearrangements was included in the analyses. Clonality was expressed as a Shannon entropy-based productive clonality index, with each clone defined by a unique TCRB CDR3 sequence. The template counts of each clone relative to the total templates per sample were used to calculate repertoire overlap between two samples. V-gene usage measured by flow cytometry correlated with TCRB sequencing V-gene usage, with a Spearman r of roughly 0.55. The table was pulled from immuneACCESS by TCRdb, which kept in-frame rearrangements only. Such tables lose some clones; where checked, under half of the loss comes from unresolved V genes, and the rest has no known cause. V and J calls and clone size are copied from that table; D and trimming were computed from the DNA. The sample table records about 19,000 clones; roughly nine tenths of these occur just once. 15% of the sample belongs to the ten largest clones.

The sample comprised CD8+ T cells sorted from blood. The sequence was obtained from a man aged 35-49 years in good health. This sequence uses TRBV5-4 and TRBJ2-2, with no D gene named confidently. CDR3 loop: CASSLGAGVWAGELFF. The bases are TGTGCCAGCAGCTTGGGGGCTGGAGTATGGGCTGGGGAGCTGTTTTTT.